A selection of T cell receptor beta chains follows, all from one sample in a study of blood T cell repertoires in COVID-19. Using immunoSEQ multiplex PCR, the repertoire was profiled, and TCRdb retains in-frame clones only, with some absent. The sample yields about 250,000 clones, roughly 80% seen once. Specimen: PBMCs or T cells enriched from blood (not recorded which). These receptors came from a man aged 35-49 years who had been exposed to COVID-19. Both conserved end residues are part of each CDR3. The D gene is left open where the match is weak. Some rows have no size entry. The others give once, few or many, or a class for an expanded clone.

D gene: TRBD2; clone size: NA; J gene: TRBJ2-3; V gene: TRBV9; CDR3 protein: CASSPSSRAGGADTQYF; CDR3 DNA: TGTGCCAGCAGCCCATCCTCGCGAGCGGGAGGGGCAGATACGCAGTATTTT
D gene: NA; clone size: NA; J gene: TRBJ1-2; V gene: TRBV9; CDR3 protein: CASSFSQGAPDGYTF; CDR3 DNA: TGTGCCAGCAGCTTCTCCCAAGGGGCGCCTGATGGCTACACCTTC
D gene: NA; clone size: few; J gene: TRBJ2-7; V gene: TRBV2; CDR3 protein: CASRILVSYEQYF; CDR3 DNA: TGTGCCAGCAGAATACTAGTTTCCTACGAGCAGTACTTC
D gene: NA; clone size: NA; J gene: TRBJ2-3; V gene: TRBV7-9; CDR3 protein: CASSFGISTDTQYF; CDR3 DNA: TGTGCCAGCAGCTTCGGGATTAGTACAGATACGCAGTATTTT
D gene: TRBD2; clone size: NA; J gene: TRBJ2-5; V gene: TRBV7-6; CDR3 protein: CASSLAGGGGETQYF; CDR3 DNA: TGTGCCAGCAGCTTAGCCGGCGGGGGAGGGGAGACCCAGTACTTC
D gene: TRBD1; clone size: NA; J gene: TRBJ1-5; V gene: TRBV30; CDR3 protein: CAWSEDRNQPQHF; CDR3 DNA: TGTGCCTGGAGTGAGGACAGGAATCAGCCCCAGCATTTT
D gene: TRBD1; clone size: once; J gene: TRBJ1-2; V gene: TRBV7-9; CDR3 protein: CASSLGGQFNYGYTF; CDR3 DNA: TGTGCCAGCAGCTTAGGGGGACAGTTTAACTATGGCTACACCTTC
D gene: NA; clone size: NA; J gene: TRBJ1-2; V gene: TRBV5-3; CDR3 protein: CAAILEGVSNYGYTF; CDR3 DNA: TGTGCCGCCATCCTAGAGGGGGTATCTAACTATGGCTACACCTTC
D gene: NA; clone size: NA; J gene: TRBJ1-1; V gene: TRBV7-9; CDR3 protein: CASSLAVGLNTEAFF; CDR3 DNA: TGTGCCAGCAGCTTAGCGGTGGGGCTGAACACTGAAGCTTTCTTT
D gene: NA; clone size: NA; J gene: TRBJ2-4; V gene: TRBV19; CDR3 protein: CASTSSGRNIQYF; CDR3 DNA: TGTGCCAGTACCTCTTCAGGGCGGAACATTCAGTACTTC